The 20 T cell receptor beta chains reported below all come from one sample, sequenced in a study of shared clonotypes between healthy human individuals. Libraries were prepared by immunoSEQ multiplex PCR; TCRdb keeps only in-frame clonotypes and omits some of them. The data contain around 640,000 clones, approximately 96% of them singletons. Selected positively for CCR7 and CD45RO-negative, naive CD8 cells excluded terminally differentiated effector memory CD45RA+ cells. The sequenced sample consisted of naive CD8+ T cells sorted from blood. The receptor set was obtained from a woman in her thirties in good health.

The V gene is TRBV13, the J gene TRBJ1-3; no firm D call. Trimming removed 6 bases at V and 4 bases at J, with 7 bases between. Germline CDR1 reads PRHDT; CDR2 reads FYEKMQ (reference sequence). The CDR3 spans 12 residues. DNA of the CDR3: TGTGCCAGCAGTACAGAAGGAAACACCATATATTTT. Encoded protein: CASSTEGNTIYF. Full variable domain (missing parts from reference TRBV13 and TRBJ1-3): AAGVIQSPRHLIKEKRETATLKCYPIPRHDTVYWYQQGPGQDPQFLISFYEKMQSDKGSIPDRFSAQQFSDYHSELNMSSLELGDSALYFCASSTEGNTIYFGEGSWLTVV.

The rearrangement uses TRBV19 and TRBJ2-1; 8 bases line up with TRBD1. J lost 2 bases, V lost 5 bases, and 5 bases had no gene match. CDR3 length equals 15 residues. The germline V gene has CDR1 LNHDA and CDR2 SQIVND (reference sequence). In nucleotides, the CDR3 is TGTGCCAGTAGTGCTCAGGGGGCTGCCTACAATGAGCAGTTCTTC. This gives the protein CASSAQGAAYNEQFF.

The chain carries TRBV19 and TRBJ2-7; 12 positions agree with TRBD2. This CDR3 comprises 15 residues. Germline CDR1 and CDR2: LNHDA and SQIVND (reference sequence). J was trimmed by 2 bases and V by 3 bases; bases with no gene match: 2. Here the CDR3 reads CASSIGTSGPYEQYF. The CDR3 coding sequence is TGTGCCAGTAGTATTGGGACTAGCGGGCCCTACGAGCAGTACTTC.

The gene calls are TRBV13 and TRBJ1-2; 7 bases map to TRBD1. Germline values: CDR1 PRHDT, CDR2 FYEKMQ (reference sequence). This CDR3 contains 15 residues. V shed 5 bases and J 8 bases; nucleotides not matched to a gene: 14. The CDR3, as DNA: TGTGCCAGCAGCCCAACCGGCGGGACAGATGACGGCTACACCTTC. Amino acids: CASSPTGGTDDGYTF.

The V call is TRBV25-1, the J call TRBJ1-5; possibly TRBD1 for D (5 bases). Germline CDR1 and CDR2: MGHDK and SYGVNS. Trimming took off 2 bases at V and 6 bases at J, with 8 bases between the two ends. The CDR3 consists of 13 residues. The CDR3 DNA follows: TGTGCCAGCAGTGAAGGGGGTGGTCAGCCCCAGCATTTT. Its translation is CASSEGGGQPQHF.

This chain connects TRBV2 to TRBJ2-2, with a weak D call TRBD1 (6 bases). Looked up from germline, CDR1 is SNHLY and CDR2 is FYNNEI. The germline V and J ends were trimmed by 4 bases and 5 bases, with 23 bases remaining between them. The CDR3 has 18 amino acids. This CDR3 reads CASSVRAIQGSGTGELFF. The CDR3 region has the DNA TGTGCCAGCAGTGTCAGAGCTATACAGGGTTCGGGTACCGGGGAGCTGTTTTTT.

The table lists this clone with a count of one. Written as DNA, the CDR3 is TGTGCCAGCAGTTTAAACCTCTTCGGGGCTACACCCCTCCACTTT. Its translation is CASSLNLFGATPLHF. The J gene is TRBJ1-6, the V gene TRBV28; the D gene is possibly TRBD1 (5 bases). This CDR3 comprises 15 residues. CDR1 and CDR2 from the germline V gene are MDHEN and SYDVKM. Deletions cut 2 bases from V and 11 bases from J, with 16 bases between.

The chain uses TRBV5-1 and TRBJ2-7; 9 bases are shared with TRBD1. Looked up from germline, CDR1 is SGHRS and CDR2 is YFSETQ. This CDR3 spans 14 amino acids. V shed 1 base and J 4 bases; nucleotides not matched to a gene: 3. CDR3 residues: CASSLPGQGYEQYF. The CDR3 DNA reads as TGCGCCAGCAGCTTGCCCGGACAGGGGTACGAGCAGTACTTC.

The V and J genes are TRBV11-2 and TRBJ2-6, with TRBD2 as a possible D gene (6 bases). The V end lost 3 bases, the J end lost 0 bases, and 9 bases lay between the germline ends. The germline V gene encodes CDR1 SGHAT and CDR2 FQNNGV. CDR3 length: 16 residues. CDR3 sequence (DNA): TGTGCCAGCAGCTTTAGCGGTTACTCTGGGGCCAACGTCCTGACTTTC. This translates into CASSFSGYSGANVLTF.

The chain employs TRBV2 and TRBJ2-1; TRBD2 matches 7 bases. Losses at the gene ends were 6 bases for V and 5 bases for J; bases not matched to a gene: 13. The CDR3 loop spans 16 amino acids. Germline-derived CDR1 and CDR2 are SNHLY and FYNNEI. In nucleotides, the CDR3 is TGTGCCAGCAGGGCGGCGGCGGGAGCCATTAACAATGAGCAGTTCTTC. Encoded protein: CASRAAAGAINNEQFF.

This chain links TRBV6-5 with TRBJ2-2; D ambiguous. V was pared by 5 bases and J by 6 bases, with 7 bases between. CDR1 MNHEY and CDR2 SVGAGI come from the germline V gene. The CDR3 length is 12 residues. CDR3 region: CASSLSPGELFF. The CDR3 nucleotides are TGTGCCAGCAGTCTCAGCCCCGGGGAGCTGTTTTTT.

The CDR3 DNA follows: TGTGCCAGCAGCGTAGATGTCAGGACCTACGAGCAGTACTTC. It encodes CASSVDVRTYEQYF. The chain uses TRBV9 and TRBJ2-7; D is uncertain. This CDR3 is 14 amino acids long. Germline V gene sequence: CDR1 SGDLS, CDR2 YYNGEE. V lost 0 bases to trimming and J lost 2 bases, with 9 bases between them.

This clone was seen a single time. CDR3 sequence (DNA): TGTGCCAGCAGCCAGGCAGGGGCCGCAGATACGCAGTATTTT. The encoded protein is CASSQAGAADTQYF. The chain joins TRBV5-6 to TRBJ2-3; tentatively, D is TRBD1 (6 bases). The CDR3 spans 14 residues. The V and J ends lost 4 bases and 4 bases respectively, with 13 bases between them. Germline CDR1 and CDR2: SGHDT and YYEEEE. Looking up the rest from reference TRBV5-6 and TRBJ2-3 gives the full variable domain: DAGVTQSPTHLIKTRGQQVTLRCSPKSGHDTVSWYQQALGQGPQFIFQYYEEEERQRGNFPDRFSGHQFPNYSSELNVNALLLGDSALYLCASSQAGAADTQYFGPGTRLTVL.

The chain is built from TRBV19 and TRBJ2-7; no clear D. Germline CDR1 LNHDA, CDR2 SQIVND (reference sequence). The CDR3 consists of 13 residues. V lost 5 bases to trimming and J lost 6 bases, with 14 bases between them. The CDR3 nucleotides read TGTGCCAGTAGTCCCGGGCCAGTAGGCGAGCAGTACTTC. It translates to CASSPGPVGEQYF. The full variable domain, rest sourced from reference TRBV19 and TRBJ2-7, is DGGITQSPKYLFRKEGQNVTLSCEQNLNHDAMYWYRQDPGQGLRLIYYSQIVNDFQKGDIAEGYSVSREKKESFPLTVTSAQKNPTAFYLCASSPGPVGEQYFGPGTRLTVT.

The count of this clone is one. This chain links TRBV10-1 with TRBJ2-7; 12 nucleotides align to TRBD1. J gave up 3 bases and V 3 bases, and 9 bases lay outside the gene matches. The CDR3 has 17 amino acids. Germline V gene lookup returns CDR1 WNHNN and CDR2 SYGVQD (reference sequence). Here the CDR3 DNA reads TGCGCCAGCAGTGATTCGCCGGGACAGGGGGCGAACTACGAGCAGTACTTC. Protein product: CASSDSPGQGANYEQYF.

The chain couples TRBV12-5 to TRBJ1-3, with no clear D. Per the germline V gene, CDR1 is LGHNT and CDR2 is FRNRAP. The CDR3 has 11 residues. V was pared by 3 bases and J by 4 bases, with 1 base between. This chain's CDR3 is CASGFGNTIYF. In nucleotides, the CDR3 is TGTGCTAGTGGTTTCGGAAACACCATATATTTT.

The chain has TRBV5-6 and TRBJ2-2; 8 bases line up with TRBD2. CDR1 SGHDT and CDR2 YYEEEE come from the germline V gene. V dropped 0 bases and J dropped 4; count of bases not matched to a gene: 5. The length of the CDR3 is 16 residues. The CDR3 region is CASSLEAGGPTGELFF. In DNA, the CDR3 is TGTGCCAGCAGCTTGGAGGCGGGGGGTCCCACCGGGGAGCTGTTTTTT.

CDR3 amino acids: CASSEGVSYEQYF. Here the CDR3 DNA reads TGTGCCAGCAGTGAGGGAGTCTCCTACGAGCAGTACTTC. The J gene is TRBJ2-7, the V gene TRBV6-1; possible D gene TRBD2, 5 bases. Trimming took off 3 bases at V and 0 bases at J, with 6 bases between the two ends. Looked up from germline, CDR1 is MNHNS and CDR2 is SASEGT. This CDR3 is built from 13 residues.

Details on this clone: Additional DNA sequences in this sample encode the identical CDR3. The chain couples TRBV28 to TRBJ2-7; D is uncertain. Per germline, CDR1 MDHEN and CDR2 SYDVKM. The V and J ends lost 3 bases and 0 bases respectively, with 6 bases between them. This CDR3 is built from 13 residues. As DNA, the CDR3 is TGTGCCAGCAGTTTCGGCGTCTCCTACGAGCAGTACTTC. Residues: CASSFGVSYEQYF.

This clone was counted a single time. The chain couples TRBV19 to TRBJ1-3, with D maybe TRBD1 (6 bases). The length of the CDR3 is 14 residues. V was pared by 8 bases and J by 4 bases, with 15 bases between. Germline loops: CDR1 LNHDA, CDR2 SQIVND (reference sequence). The CDR3 protein is CASATQGPGNTIYF. As DNA, the CDR3 is TGTGCCAGTGCAACGCAGGGGCCAGGAAACACCATATATTTT.